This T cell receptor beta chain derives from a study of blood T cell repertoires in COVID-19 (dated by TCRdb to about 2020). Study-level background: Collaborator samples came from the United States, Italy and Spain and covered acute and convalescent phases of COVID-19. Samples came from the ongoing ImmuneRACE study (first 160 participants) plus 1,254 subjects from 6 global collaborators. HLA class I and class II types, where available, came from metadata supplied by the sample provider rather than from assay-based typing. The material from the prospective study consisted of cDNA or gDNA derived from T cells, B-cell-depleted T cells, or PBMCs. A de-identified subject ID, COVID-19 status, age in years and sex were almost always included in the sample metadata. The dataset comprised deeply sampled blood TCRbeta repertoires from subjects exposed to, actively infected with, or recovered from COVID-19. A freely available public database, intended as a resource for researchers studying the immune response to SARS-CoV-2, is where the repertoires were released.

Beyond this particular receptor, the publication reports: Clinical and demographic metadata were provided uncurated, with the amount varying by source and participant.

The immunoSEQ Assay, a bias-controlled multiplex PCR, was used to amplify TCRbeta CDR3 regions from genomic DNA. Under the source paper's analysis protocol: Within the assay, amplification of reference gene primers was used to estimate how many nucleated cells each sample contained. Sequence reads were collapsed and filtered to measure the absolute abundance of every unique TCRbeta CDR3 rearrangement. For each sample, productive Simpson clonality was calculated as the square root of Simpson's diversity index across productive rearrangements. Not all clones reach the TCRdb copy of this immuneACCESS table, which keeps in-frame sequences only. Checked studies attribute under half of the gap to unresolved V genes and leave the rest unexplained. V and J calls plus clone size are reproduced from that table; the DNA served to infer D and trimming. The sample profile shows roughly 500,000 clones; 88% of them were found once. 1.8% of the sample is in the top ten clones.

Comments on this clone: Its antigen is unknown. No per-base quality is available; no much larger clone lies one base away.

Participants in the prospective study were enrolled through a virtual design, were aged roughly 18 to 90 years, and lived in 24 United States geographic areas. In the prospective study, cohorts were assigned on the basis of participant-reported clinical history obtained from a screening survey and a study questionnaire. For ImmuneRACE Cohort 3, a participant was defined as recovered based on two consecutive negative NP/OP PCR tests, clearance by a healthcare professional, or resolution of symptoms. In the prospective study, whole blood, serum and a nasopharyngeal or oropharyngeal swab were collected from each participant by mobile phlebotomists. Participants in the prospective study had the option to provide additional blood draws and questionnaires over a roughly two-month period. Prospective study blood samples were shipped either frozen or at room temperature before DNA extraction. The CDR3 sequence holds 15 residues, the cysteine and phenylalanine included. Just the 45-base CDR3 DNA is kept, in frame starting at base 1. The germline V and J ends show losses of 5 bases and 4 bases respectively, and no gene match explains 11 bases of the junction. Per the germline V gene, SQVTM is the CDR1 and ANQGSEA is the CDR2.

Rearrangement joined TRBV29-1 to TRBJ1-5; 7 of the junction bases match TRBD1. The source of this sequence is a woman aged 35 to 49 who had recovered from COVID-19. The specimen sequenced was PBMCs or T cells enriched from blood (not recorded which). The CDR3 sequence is CSVTGDGDRNQPQHF. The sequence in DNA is TGCAGCGTTACAGGGGATGGGGACAGAAATCAGCCCCAGCATTTT.